The 32 T cell receptor beta chains listed next were all sequenced from one sample in a study of T cell responses to AZD1222 COVID-19 vaccine. Profiling relied on immunoSEQ multiplex PCR, and the TCRdb table lists in-frame clones only, not all of them. Counted here are over 150,000 clones, 90% occurring once; the ten biggest clones make up approximately 1.4%. This specimen was peripheral blood, taken on day 0 of AZD1222 vaccination. The receptors derive from an adult in good health.

J is TRBJ2-3 and V is TRBV7-6; the D gene is possibly TRBD1 (5 bases). This CDR3 has 15 amino acids. The V end was cut by 2 bases, the J end by 2 bases, with 11 bases between. Germline values: CDR1 SGHVS, CDR2 FNYEAQ. The chain's CDR3 is CASSLWQGHTDTQYF. Written as DNA, the CDR3 is TGTGCCAGCAGCTTATGGCAGGGTCACACAGATACGCAGTATTTT.

J is TRBJ2-5 and V is TRBV7-2; D possibly matches TRBD1 or TRBD2 (5 bases each). Trimming removed 7 bases at V and 5 bases at J, with 17 bases between. The CDR3 contains 14 residues. CDR1 and CDR2 from the germline V gene are SGHTA and FQGNSA. The CDR3 sequence is CASTLWGTGETQYF. The CDR3 nucleotides are TGTGCCAGCACCCTGTGGGGGACGGGGGAGACCCAGTACTTC.

The chain carries TRBV5-1 and TRBJ2-7; D is unclear. Between the trimmed V and J ends, which lost 4 bases and 0 bases, there was a span of 5 bases. The germline V gene has CDR1 SGHRS and CDR2 YFSETQ. The CDR3 totals 12 residues. The CDR3, as DNA: TGCGCCAGCAGCGTGGACTCCTACGAGCAGTACTTC. Its protein is CASSVDSYEQYF.

The rearrangement joins TRBV3-1 (or the pseudogene TRBV3-2) to TRBJ2-5; 8 bases align to TRBD1. The CDR3 has 14 residues. Per the germline V gene, CDR1 is LGHDT and CDR2 is YNNKEL (reference sequence). The V and J ends lost 0 bases and 5 bases, in that order; junction bases with no gene match: 2. This CDR3 reads CASSQDNRGETQYF. The CDR3 DNA follows: TGTGCCAGCAGCCAAGATAACAGGGGGGAGACCCAGTACTTC.

The chain uses TRBV10-3 and TRBJ1-2; D gene unclear. CDR3 length equals 12 residues. The V end lost 7 bases, the J end lost 4 bases, and 10 bases lay between the germline ends. CDR1 is ENHRY, CDR2 SYGVKD, per germline. The CDR3 nucleotides are TGTGCCATCACCGACCTGGGCTATGGCTACACCTTC. Residues: CAITDLGYGYTF.

This chain joins TRBV20-1 and TRBJ2-7; unclear D gene. V gave up 3 bases and J gave up 0 bases, with 6 bases separating them. Germline V gives CDR1 DFQATT, CDR2 SNEGSKA (reference sequence). This CDR3 contains 12 residues. As DNA, the CDR3 is TGCAGTGCTAGTTTAGACTCCTACGAGCAGTACTTC. This encodes CSASLDSYEQYF.

This clone was observed a single time. The chain combines TRBV4-2 with TRBJ1-1; 7 bases are shared with TRBD1. The germline CDR1 and CDR2 sequences are LGHNA and YNFKEQ. The CDR3 spans 18 residues. V shed 1 base, J shed 0 bases, and the junction held 11 bases outside the gene matches. The CDR3 DNA follows: TGTGCCAGCAGCCAAGGAACAGGGGAAACCACTTTGAACACTGAAGCTTTCTTT. It encodes CASSQGTGETTLNTEAFF.

The chain joins TRBV5-1 to TRBJ2-2; D is possibly TRBD1 (6 bases). CDR3 length equals 18 residues. The V end was cut by 0 bases, the J end by 5 bases, with 20 bases between. Germline CDR1 reads SGHRS; CDR2 reads YFSETQ. CDR3 residues: CASSLGPGEQGWTGELFF. The CDR3 DNA reads as TGCGCCAGCAGCTTGGGCCCCGGGGAACAGGGTTGGACCGGGGAGCTGTTTTTT.

The rearrangement uses TRBV3-1 (or the pseudogene TRBV3-2) and TRBJ2-5; a weak D match, TRBD1 (6 bases). CDR1 is LGHDT, CDR2 YNNKEL, per germline (reference sequence). This CDR3 is built from 15 residues. The V and J ends lost 4 bases and 0 bases respectively, with 12 bases between them. CDR3 sequence reads: CASSRRGTDQETQYF. CDR3 in DNA: TGTGCCAGCAGCCGTAGGGGGACGGACCAAGAGACCCAGTACTTC.

The chain is built from TRBV29-1 and TRBJ2-7, with 12 bases fitting TRBD2. Trimming took 1 base from V and 6 from J; bases not matched to a gene: 10. CDR1 is SQVTM and CDR2 is ANQGSEA in the germline V gene. This CDR3 is built from 16 residues. In DNA form, the CDR3 reads TGCAGCGTTGAAGGGCTAGCGGGGGGGCCCGGTGCCGAGCAGTACTTC. It translates to CSVEGLAGGPGAEQYF.

The chain combines TRBV18 with TRBJ2-3; no clear D. Germline lookup yields CDR1 KGHSH and CDR2 LQKENI. This CDR3 comprises 14 residues. V dropped 2 bases and J dropped 0 bases, with 6 bases sitting between them. The CDR3, as DNA: TGTGCCAGCTCACCAGGCCTAAGCACAGATACGCAGTATTTT. It codes for CASSPGLSTDTQYF. Based on the CDR3 plus reference TRBV18 and TRBJ2-3, the full variable domain is NAGVMQNPRHLVRRRGQEARLRCSPMKGHSHVYWYRQLPEEGLKFMVYLQKENIIDESGMPKERFSAEFPKEGPSILRIQQVVRGDSAAYFCASSPGLSTDTQYFGPGTRLTVL.

The chain has TRBV6-1 and TRBJ2-7, with 7 bases matching TRBD1. J was trimmed by 0 bases and V by 5 bases; bases with no gene match: 7. The CDR3 runs 15 residues. Germline V gives CDR1 MNHNS, CDR2 SASEGT. CDR3 region: CASSQGVVSSYEQYF. The CDR3 DNA is TGTGCCAGCAGTCAGGGGGTAGTGAGCTCCTACGAGCAGTACTTC.

DNA for the CDR3: TGTGCCAGCAGGCCGGGTAGCGGCTATGGCTACACCTTC. The encoded protein is CASRPGSGYGYTF. V is TRBV6-4 and J is TRBJ1-2; the D is unclear. Trimming shortened V by 6 bases and J by 4 bases, and 12 bases separated the two germline ends. The CDR3 has 13 residues. Germline V gene data show CDR1 as MRHNA and CDR2 as SNTAGT.

CDR3 residues: CAYSQGVANYGYTF. CDR3 DNA sequence: TGTGCCTACTCGCAGGGTGTAGCTAACTATGGCTACACCTTC. The J gene is TRBJ1-2, the V gene TRBV30; possible D gene TRBD1, 5 bases. The germline V and J ends were trimmed by 7 bases and 0 bases, with 15 bases remaining between them. Germline V gene lookup returns CDR1 GTSNPN and CDR2 SVGIG (reference sequence). The CDR3 covers 14 residues.

This chain uses TRBV5-1 with TRBJ2-6; 7 bases line up with TRBD1. This CDR3 comprises 15 residues. Germline V CDR1 and CDR2: SGHRS, YFSETQ. The junction had 4 bases not matched to a gene; V was cut back by 7 bases and J by 0 bases. Here the CDR3 reads CASRDRPSGANVLTF. CDR3 coding DNA: TGCGCCAGCCGGGACAGACCCTCTGGGGCCAACGTCCTGACTTTC.

This clone was counted a single time. The junction shows a germline mismatch at one end, possibly a read error. The chain is built from TRBV4-2 and TRBJ1-5, with D possibly being TRBD1 (5 bases). CDR1 is LGHNA and CDR2 is YNFKEQ in the germline V gene. The CDR3 covers 17 residues. The CDR3 sequence: CASSQEQGARANRPQHF. For the CDR3, the DNA is TGTGCCAGCAGCCAAGAACAAGGGGCGAGGGCAAATCGGCCCCAGCATTTT.

The rearrangement uses TRBV5-6 and TRBJ1-1; tentatively, D is TRBD1 (5 bases). Trimming took off 2 bases at V and 4 bases at J, with 12 bases between the two ends. The CDR3 length is 14 residues. Germline V lookup: CDR1 SGHDT, CDR2 YYEEEE. DNA of the CDR3: TGTGCCAGCAGCTTCGGGTGGGGGAGCACTGAAGCTTTCTTT. Its translation: CASSFGWGSTEAFF.

The chain uses TRBV18 and TRBJ2-7; 7 bases line up with TRBD1. Germline V gene lookup returns CDR1 KGHSH and CDR2 LQKENI. There are 14 residues in the CDR3. V lost 1 base and J lost 3; bases outside the gene matches: 3. The CDR3, as DNA: TGTGCCAGCTCACCACGGGACAGTAACTACGAGCAGTACTTC. This codes for CASSPRDSNYEQYF.

The chain is built from TRBV28 and TRBJ1-2; TRBD1 matches 8 bases. Germline-derived CDR1 and CDR2 are MDHEN and SYDVKM. This CDR3 has 15 amino acids. V shed 6 bases and J 3 bases; nucleotides not matched to a gene: 9. CDR3 in DNA: TGTGCCAGCAGGTCCATTGGACAGGGAGACTATGGCTACACCTTC. This translates into CASRSIGQGDYGYTF.

The rearrangement links TRBV5-8 to TRBJ1-4; D gene unclear. Deletions cut 1 base from V and 2 bases from J, with 9 bases between. This CDR3 has 15 amino acids. The germline CDR1 and CDR2 sequences are SGHTS and YDEGEE. CDR3 in amino acids: CASSLWTTTNEKLFF. The CDR3 DNA reads TGTGCCAGCAGCTTGTGGACCACTACTAATGAAAAACTGTTTTTT.

The chain carries TRBV3-1 (or the pseudogene TRBV3-2) and TRBJ2-1; TRBD1 agrees at 7 bases. This CDR3 is 15 amino acids long. Trimming cost V 4 bases and J 6 bases; bases outside gene matches: 9. Germline loops: CDR1 LGHDT, CDR2 YNNKEL (reference sequence). DNA for the CDR3: TGTGCCAGCAGCCTACTACTTGACAGGGTCAATGAGCAGTTCTTC. This codes for CASSLLLDRVNEQFF.

CDR3 DNA: TGTGCCAGCTCACCTGAACCTCATCAGCCCCAGCATTTT. It yields the protein CASSPEPHQPQHF. The V and J genes are TRBV18 and TRBJ1-5; D remains ambiguous. The CDR3 runs 13 residues. The V gene's germline CDR1 is KGHSH and CDR2 LQKENI. V gave up 3 bases and J gave up 5 bases, with 8 bases separating them.

This CDR3 is CATSRDPGQGYSNQPQHF. Written as DNA, the CDR3 is TGTGCCACCAGCAGAGATCCTGGACAGGGCTATAGCAATCAGCCCCAGCATTTT. The chain carries TRBV15 and TRBJ1-5; TRBD1 aligns across 8 bases. J lost 0 bases, V lost 0 bases, and 7 bases had no gene match. The CDR3 loop spans 18 amino acids. Germline V gives CDR1 LNHNV, CDR2 YYDKDF (reference sequence). The variable domain in full, completed from reference TRBV15 and TRBJ1-5, reads DAMVIQNPRYQVTQFGKPVTLSCSQTLNHNVMYWYQQKSSQAPKLLFHYYDKDFNNEADTPDNFQSRRPNTSFCFLDIRSPGLGDTAMYLCATSRDPGQGYSNQPQHFGDGTRLSIL.

V and J are TRBV7-9 and TRBJ1-3; D remains ambiguous. CDR1 is SEHNR and CDR2 is FQNEAQ in the germline V gene (reference sequence). Trimming pared 7 bases from V and 4 bases from J, leaving 20 bases between. This CDR3 is 16 amino acids long. The CDR3 DNA is TGTGCCAGCACCTTTCGGGGTCCCAGGAGAGGAAACACCATATATTTT. Amino acid sequence: CASTFRGPRRGNTIYF.

The rearrangement uses TRBV6-1 and TRBJ1-3; 9 positions match TRBD1. V lost 0 bases and J lost 6; bases outside the gene matches: 6. This CDR3 comprises 16 residues. In germline, CDR1 is MNHNS, CDR2 SASEGT. The CDR3 coding sequence is TGTGCCAGCAGTGAAGCGCTGGGACAGGGTAAAAACACCATATATTTT. Translating gives CASSEALGQGKNTIYF.

This clone was seen only a few times. The rearrangement uses TRBV19 and TRBJ1-5; D is unclear. CDR1 is LNHDA, CDR2 SQIVND, per germline (reference sequence). The CDR3 spans 14 residues. V lost 0 bases, J lost 4 bases, and 7 bases lay in between. CDR3 in DNA: TGTGCCAGTAGTATAGATAATGGTAATCAGCCCCAGCATTTT. Amino acids: CASSIDNGNQPQHF.

This rearrangement joins TRBV6-5 to TRBJ1-2, with 7 bases lining up with TRBD1. The CDR3 sequence is 14 residues long. Looked up from germline, CDR1 is MNHEY and CDR2 is SVGAGI. V was pared by 5 bases and J by 1 base, with 4 bases of the junction left unmatched. DNA for the CDR3: TGTGCCAGCAGTCCGGGACAGCATAACTATGGCTACACCTTC. This codes for CASSPGQHNYGYTF.

This chain connects TRBV19 to TRBJ1-5, with D maybe TRBD1 (6 bases). V shed 4 bases and J shed 8 bases, with 18 bases lying between them. CDR1 is LNHDA, CDR2 SQIVND, per germline (reference sequence). The CDR3 sequence is 15 residues long. The CDR3 loop is CASSKGTWQGKPQHF. DNA for the CDR3: TGTGCCAGTAGTAAGGGGACATGGCAGGGGAAGCCCCAGCATTTT.

J is TRBJ2-2 and V is TRBV5-1; 7 bases are a match to TRBD1. The CDR3 has 16 residues. The trim removed 0 bases at V and 0 bases at J, leaving 2 bases unmatched. Germline assignment: CDR1 SGHRS and CDR2 YFSETQ. The CDR3 nucleotides are TGCGCCAGCAGCTTGGGGGACAGTTCGAACACCGGGGAGCTGTTTTTT. Translated, it gives CASSLGDSSNTGELFF.

The chain has TRBV27 and TRBJ1-1, with D perhaps matching TRBD1 (6 bases). Germline CDR1 and CDR2: MNHEY and SMNVEV (reference sequence). The CDR3 length is 14 residues. Trimming took off 3 bases at V and 0 bases at J, with 8 bases between the two ends. The CDR3 here is CASSFAGVNTEAFF. In DNA, the CDR3 is TGTGCCAGCAGTTTTGCAGGGGTGAACACTGAAGCTTTCTTT.

The chain couples TRBV28 to TRBJ1-2; TRBD1 matches 7 bases. The germline CDR1 and CDR2 sequences are MDHEN and SYDVKM. V shed 4 bases and J 8 bases; nucleotides not matched to a gene: 10. The CDR3 runs 14 residues. CDR3 sequence (DNA): TGTGCCAGCAGTTCCGATTGGACAGGCGGAGGCTACACCTTC. Protein product: CASSSDWTGGGYTF.

A few counts support this clone. The V call is TRBV30, the J call TRBJ1-6; D gene ambiguous. V was pared by 3 bases and J by 7 bases, with 10 bases between. CDR1 and CDR2 from the germline V gene are GTSNPN and SVGIG (reference sequence). This CDR3 contains 13 residues. CDR3 amino acids: CAWSGAQNSPLHF. The CDR3 nucleotides read TGTGCCTGGAGCGGCGCCCAGAATTCACCCCTCCACTTT. The full variable domain, its missing parts supplied by reference TRBV30 and TRBJ1-6, is SQTIHQWPATLVQPVGSPLSLECTVEGTSNPNLYWYRQAAGRGLQLLFYSVGIGQISSEVPQNLSASRPQDRQFILSSKKLLLSDSGFYLCAWSGAQNSPLHFGNGTRLTVT.